One T cell receptor beta chain is described in this entry. The target antigen is unknown. A much larger clone differs by one base, so this may be a read error. TCRbeta libraries were built with three rounds of nested PCR, modified from ARM-PCR. MiXCR, applied by TCRdb to the multiplex PCR reads, yields one record per CDR3 protein. The sample carries more than 85,000 distinct CDR3 sequences, about 66% recorded once. Germline-derived CDR1 and CDR2 are SEHNR and FQNEAQ (reference sequence). There are 13 residues in the CDR3. This sample is drawn from a study of tumor and adjacent non-tumor tissue in lung cancer. Turning to the study itself: Stage I to III disease affected some 11 men and 5 women aged about 30 to 85. Study-wide points: Tumor tissue had significantly higher TCR diversity than normal lung. Higher tumor TCR diversity was associated with shorter survival. Normal lung showed higher cumulative top 100 clone frequency than tumor.

The template was RNA from unsorted bulk tissue. The receptor comes from a man aged 70 or older with non-small cell lung cancer. The J gene is TRBJ1-1, the V gene TRBV7-9, with 7 bases matching TRBD1. The sample was lung tumor tissue. The CDR3 is CASSLMQGGETFF. Here the CDR3 DNA reads TGTGCCAGCAGCTTAATGCAGGGGGGTGAAACTTTCTTT.